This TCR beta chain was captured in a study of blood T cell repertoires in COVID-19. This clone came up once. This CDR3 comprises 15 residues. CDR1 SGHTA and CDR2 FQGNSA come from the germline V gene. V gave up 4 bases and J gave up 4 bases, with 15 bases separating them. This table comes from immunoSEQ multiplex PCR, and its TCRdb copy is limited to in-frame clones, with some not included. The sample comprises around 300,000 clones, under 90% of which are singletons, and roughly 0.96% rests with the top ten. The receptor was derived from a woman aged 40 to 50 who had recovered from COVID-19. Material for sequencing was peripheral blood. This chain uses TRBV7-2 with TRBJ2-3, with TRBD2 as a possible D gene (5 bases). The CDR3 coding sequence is TGTGCCAGCAGCTCCGACGGGGATTGGGCAGATACGCAGTATTTT. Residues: CASSSDGDWADTQYF.